This T cell receptor (beta chain) was sequenced during a study of long-term antiretroviral therapy in people with HIV. Study findings and constraints: Clones expanded before ART dominated the repertoire at all time points.

V lost 3 bases to trimming and J lost 3 bases, with 12 bases between them. Germline V gene sequence: CDR1 SGHDT, CDR2 YYEEEE. This CDR3 spans 14 amino acids. This clone has just a few counts. Its antigen is undetermined. DNA was extracted from about 1-10 million thawed cryopreserved PBMC. With survey level as its setting, the immunoSEQ assay was v3.0. Per-sample sequencing targets were about 40,000-55,000 T-cell genomes. The data were produced by immunoSEQ multiplex PCR, yet TCRdb's version contains in-frame clones alone and is incomplete. This table has 6,400 or so clones, roughly 67% appearing once. The input for sequencing was unsorted PBMCs, taken 0.2 years after starting antiretroviral therapy. The receptor's source is a man aged 35-49 years with HIV. The V and J genes are TRBV5-6 and TRBJ1-2, with D uncertain. The CDR3 is CASSYAGIYYGYTF. The CDR3 region has the DNA TGTGCCAGCAGCTATGCCGGGATCTACTATGGCTACACCTTC.